This T cell receptor beta chain comes out of a study of T-cell reconstitution after alpha-beta-depleted transplantation in children. Germline CDR1 is SNHLY and CDR2 is FYNNEI. The CDR3 is made up of 12 amino acids. V was pared by 7 bases and J by 6 bases, with 10 bases between. During its preparation, the TCRbeta library received unique molecular identifiers. From the PCR reads, TCRdb called clonotypes with MiXCR, one entry per CDR3 protein. The table has around 400,000 distinct CDR3 sequences, 20% seen once. Sequenced here: PBMCs from the stem cell graft donor, sampled from the stem cell graft. The chain links TRBV2 to TRBJ2-1; TRBD1 is a possible D gene (6 bases). This clonotype originated in a human donor who donated a stem cell graft to a child with acute myeloid leukemia. The CDR3 DNA reads TGTGCCAGCACCAGACAGGTCAATGAGCAGTTCTTC. It encodes CASTRQVNEQFF.